This TCR beta chain was sequenced during a study of blood T cell repertoires in COVID-19. The CDR3 is made up of 14 amino acids. Germline CDR1 SNHLY, CDR2 FYNNEI. V shed 10 bases and J 4 bases; nucleotides not matched to a gene: 7. Repertoires were generated with immunoSEQ multiplex PCR, while TCRdb's copy carries only in-frame clones and drops some. The data show around 130,000 clones, with 75% to 90% seen just once and approximately 2.3% held by the top ten. Donors in Cohort 3 counted as recovered after two negative PCRs, clearance, or symptom resolution. Sequenced material: PBMCs or T cells enriched from blood (not recorded which). This clonotype was sampled from a woman between 50 and 59 years old who had recovered from COVID-19. The rearrangement joins TRBV2 to TRBJ2-1; 10 positions match TRBD1. CDR3 residues: CATSGQGFYNEQFF. For the CDR3, the DNA is TGTGCCACCTCGGGACAGGGGTTTTACAATGAGCAGTTCTTC.